The rows below give T cell receptor beta chains drawn from one sample of a study of neurological immune-mediated disorders. TCRdb re-derived calls from the 5' RACE reads in MiXCR, one entry per CDR3 protein. Of tens of thousands of distinct CDR3 sequences in the sample, just under 6% were seen once. The sequenced sample consisted of CD4+ T cells from blood. The receptors here all came from a young woman with multiple sclerosis. CDR3s include the opening cysteine and the closing phenylalanine or tryptophan. Each record gives: CDR3 protein, CDR3 DNA, CDR3 length, J gene, clone size, D gene, V gene. A D gene is named only where the DNA matches it firmly. Part of the rows lack a size; the others show once, few, many or a class for expanded clones.

cdr3_aa: CASSLGTGAGNEQFF
cdr3_nt: TGTGCCAGCAGCTTAGGTACGGGAGCCGGGAATGAGCAGTTCTTC
cdr3_length: 15
j_call: TRBJ2-1
clone_size: many
d_call: -
v_call: TRBV7-8

cdr3_aa: CATTSTQETQYF
cdr3_nt: TGTGCCACGACTAGTACCCAAGAGACCCAGTACTTC
cdr3_length: 12
j_call: TRBJ2-5
clone_size: many
d_call: -
v_call: TRBV12-3/TRBV12-4

cdr3_aa: CATSDVGAGANVLTF
cdr3_nt: TGTGCCACCAGTGATGTGGGTGCTGGGGCCAACGTCCTGACTTTC
cdr3_length: 15
j_call: TRBJ2-6
clone_size: many
d_call: -
v_call: TRBV24-1

cdr3_aa: CASSQDYGYTF
cdr3_nt: TGCGCCAGCAGCCAAGACTATGGCTACACCTTC
cdr3_length: 11
j_call: TRBJ1-2
clone_size: many
d_call: -
v_call: TRBV5-1

cdr3_aa: CASSHRVGEQFF
cdr3_nt: TGTGCCAGCAGCCACAGGGTTGGGGAACAGTTCTTC
cdr3_length: 12
j_call: TRBJ2-1
clone_size: many
d_call: -
v_call: TRBV5-6

cdr3_aa: CASSVDLKGAFNTQYF
cdr3_nt: TGTGCCAGCAGCGTAGATTTGAAGGGGGCCTTTAACACGCAGTATTTT
cdr3_length: 16
j_call: TRBJ2-3
clone_size: many
d_call: TRBD1
v_call: TRBV9

cdr3_aa: CASSFQRTSGREAQYF
cdr3_nt: TGTGCCAGCAGCTTCCAGAGGACTAGCGGGAGGGAGGCCCAGTACTTC
cdr3_length: 16
j_call: TRBJ2-5
clone_size: many
d_call: TRBD2
v_call: TRBV7-9

cdr3_aa: CASSTLGQGNQPQHF
cdr3_nt: TGTGCCAGCAGTACTCTTGGACAGGGGAATCAGCCCCAGCATTTT
cdr3_length: 15
j_call: TRBJ1-5
clone_size: many
d_call: TRBD1
v_call: TRBV7-9

cdr3_aa: CASSRVGQGGSGEQFF
cdr3_nt: TGTGCCAGCAGCCGAGTAGGACAGGGGGGATCGGGTGAGCAGTTCTTC
cdr3_length: 16
j_call: TRBJ2-1
clone_size: many
d_call: TRBD1
v_call: TRBV7-3

cdr3_aa: CSASLSGRIYEQFF
cdr3_nt: TGCAGTGCTAGTCTAAGCGGGAGGATCTATGAGCAGTTCTTC
cdr3_length: 14
j_call: TRBJ2-1
clone_size: medium-sized
d_call: TRBD2
v_call: TRBV20-1

cdr3_aa: CASGLVLKDSPELLPQHF
cdr3_nt: TGTGCTAGTGGTTTGGTACTTAAGGACAGTCCCGAACTACTCCCCCAGCATTTT
cdr3_length: 18
j_call: TRBJ1-5
clone_size: many
d_call: -
v_call: TRBV12-5

cdr3_aa: CSVREAGPHNEQFF
cdr3_nt: TGCAGCGTACGAGAGGCGGGACCCCACAATGAGCAGTTCTTC
cdr3_length: 14
j_call: TRBJ2-1
clone_size: many
d_call: -
v_call: TRBV29-1

cdr3_aa: CASSSLSRTDTQYF
cdr3_nt: TGTGCCAGCAGCTCGCTATCTCGCACAGATACGCAGTATTTT
cdr3_length: 14
j_call: TRBJ2-3
clone_size: -
d_call: -
v_call: TRBV5-4

cdr3_aa: CASSEVAGLYSPLHF
cdr3_nt: TGTGCCAGCAGTGAAGTGGCCGGACTTTATTCACCCCTCCACTTT
cdr3_length: 15
j_call: TRBJ1-6
clone_size: -
d_call: -
v_call: TRBV2

cdr3_aa: CASSLPNRADTQYF
cdr3_nt: TGTGCCAGCAGCCTACCCAACAGGGCAGATACGCAGTATTTT
cdr3_length: 14
j_call: TRBJ2-3
clone_size: many
d_call: -
v_call: TRBV3-1

cdr3_aa: CATSRDTGGSEAFF
cdr3_nt: TGTGCCACCAGCAGAGATACGGGAGGATCTGAAGCTTTCTTT
cdr3_length: 14
j_call: TRBJ1-1
clone_size: many
d_call: -
v_call: TRBV15

cdr3_aa: CTSSQLCWERGDRGEMVTDTQYF
cdr3_nt: TGCACCAGCAGCCAACTATGTTGGGAGCGGGGGGACCGGGGTGAGATGGTCACAGATACGCAGTATTTT
cdr3_length: 23
j_call: TRBJ2-3
clone_size: few
d_call: -
v_call: TRBV1

cdr3_aa: CSASRASGLGYEQYF
cdr3_nt: TGCAGTGCTAGCCGTGCTAGCGGCCTCGGCTACGAGCAGTACTTC
cdr3_length: 15
j_call: TRBJ2-7
clone_size: many
d_call: TRBD2
v_call: TRBV20-1

cdr3_aa: CSAPGTGPSYGYTF
cdr3_nt: TGCAGTGCTCCCGGGACAGGGCCATCCTATGGCTACACCTTC
cdr3_length: 14
j_call: TRBJ1-2
clone_size: many
d_call: TRBD1
v_call: TRBV20-1

cdr3_aa: CASSPLEAGDYQPQHF
cdr3_nt: TGTGCCAGCTCACCACTCGAGGCGGGAGATTATCAGCCCCAGCATTTT
cdr3_length: 16
j_call: TRBJ1-5
clone_size: many
d_call: -
v_call: TRBV18

cdr3_aa: CASSLRTPFGRASTDTQYF
cdr3_nt: TGTGCCAGCAGCTTGCGCACCCCTTTCGGGAGGGCCAGCACAGATACGCAGTATTTT
cdr3_length: 19
j_call: TRBJ2-3
clone_size: -
d_call: TRBD2
v_call: TRBV5-5

cdr3_aa: CASSPQGNEQFF
cdr3_nt: TGTGCCAGCTCACCACAGGGAAATGAGCAGTTCTTC
cdr3_length: 12
j_call: TRBJ2-1
clone_size: many
d_call: -
v_call: TRBV18

cdr3_aa: CASSYEPLGSYEQYF
cdr3_nt: TGTGCCAGCAGTTACGAACCCTTAGGCTCCTACGAGCAGTACTTC
cdr3_length: 15
j_call: TRBJ2-7
clone_size: many
d_call: -
v_call: TRBV6-6

cdr3_aa: CASSSYRGTLDTQYF
cdr3_nt: TGTGCCAGCAGCTCTTACCGGGGGACGCTGGATACGCAGTATTTT
cdr3_length: 15
j_call: TRBJ2-3
clone_size: -
d_call: -
v_call: TRBV12-3/TRBV12-4

cdr3_aa: CASSLEGSGRTQYF
cdr3_nt: TGTGCCAGCAGCTTAGAAGGTAGCGGGCGTACGCAGTATTTT
cdr3_length: 14
j_call: TRBJ2-3
clone_size: -
d_call: TRBD2
v_call: TRBV7-9

cdr3_aa: CSGGRGGAGFGTDTQYF
cdr3_nt: TGCAGTGGCGGTAGGGGGGGTGCAGGGTTTGGCACAGATACGCAGTATTTT
cdr3_length: 17
j_call: TRBJ2-3
clone_size: many
d_call: -
v_call: TRBV20-1

cdr3_aa: CASSPRTSERETQYF
cdr3_nt: TGCGCCAGCAGCCCACGGACTTCTGAGAGGGAGACCCAGTACTTC
cdr3_length: 15
j_call: TRBJ2-5
clone_size: many
d_call: -
v_call: TRBV5-1

cdr3_aa: CASSLDESDTQYF
cdr3_nt: TGTGCCAGCAGTCTGGACGAGTCAGATACGCAGTATTTT
cdr3_length: 13
j_call: TRBJ2-3
clone_size: many
d_call: -
v_call: TRBV6-1

cdr3_aa: CSARDGLRLAGGSNEQFF
cdr3_nt: TGCAGTGCTAGAGATGGCCTTCGACTAGCGGGAGGTTCTAATGAGCAGTTCTTC
cdr3_length: 18
j_call: TRBJ2-1
clone_size: few
d_call: TRBD2
v_call: TRBV20-1

cdr3_aa: CASTRGTGIDEQYF
cdr3_nt: TGCGCCAGCACTCGGGGGACAGGGATCGACGAGCAGTACTTC
cdr3_length: 14
j_call: TRBJ2-7
clone_size: few
d_call: TRBD1
v_call: TRBV5-1

cdr3_aa: CSVVQGNTEAFF
cdr3_nt: TGCAGCGTCGTACAGGGAAACACTGAAGCTTTCTTT
cdr3_length: 12
j_call: TRBJ1-1
clone_size: medium-sized
d_call: -
v_call: TRBV29-1

cdr3_aa: CSASIAPGLSTEAFF
cdr3_nt: TGCAGTGCATCCATCGCCCCAGGGCTGTCTACTGAAGCTTTCTTT
cdr3_length: 15
j_call: TRBJ1-1
clone_size: few
d_call: -
v_call: TRBV20-1

cdr3_aa: CASSLVAGTGDETQYF
cdr3_nt: TGTGCCAGCAGCTTAGTCGCCGGGACAGGCGACGAGACCCAGTACTTC
cdr3_length: 16
j_call: TRBJ2-5
clone_size: few
d_call: TRBD1
v_call: TRBV11-2

cdr3_aa: CSAGTVYNSPLHF
cdr3_nt: TGCAGTGCTGGGACAGTATATAATTCACCCCTCCACTTT
cdr3_length: 13
j_call: TRBJ1-6
clone_size: many
d_call: TRBD1
v_call: TRBV20-1

cdr3_aa: CASSFADRGYGYTF
cdr3_nt: TGTGCCAGCAGCTTCGCGGACAGGGGGTACGGCTACACCTTC
cdr3_length: 14
j_call: TRBJ1-2
clone_size: many
d_call: TRBD1
v_call: TRBV7-2

cdr3_aa: CAIMGQAGYTF
cdr3_nt: TGTGCCATCATGGGGCAGGCGGGCTACACCTTC
cdr3_length: 11
j_call: TRBJ1-2
clone_size: -
d_call: -
v_call: TRBV10-3

cdr3_aa: CATSSRGTEAFF
cdr3_nt: TGTGCCACCAGCAGCAGGGGCACTGAAGCTTTCTTT
cdr3_length: 12
j_call: TRBJ1-1
clone_size: many
d_call: -
v_call: TRBV15

cdr3_aa: CATSQVRGLAGIGELFF
cdr3_nt: TGTGCCACCAGTCAGGTCAGGGGACTAGCGGGAATCGGGGAGCTGTTTTTT
cdr3_length: 17
j_call: TRBJ2-2
clone_size: many
d_call: TRBD2
v_call: TRBV15

cdr3_aa: CASILTGGQPQHF
cdr3_nt: TGTGCCAGCATTCTGACAGGAGGGCAGCCCCAGCATTTT
cdr3_length: 13
j_call: TRBJ1-5
clone_size: few
d_call: -
v_call: TRBV6-1

cdr3_aa: CASSLRRHLNTEAFF
cdr3_nt: TGTGCCAGCAGCTTACGACGACACTTGAACACTGAAGCTTTCTTT
cdr3_length: 15
j_call: TRBJ1-1
clone_size: -
d_call: -
v_call: TRBV7-2